The sample holds many counts of the clone carrying this T cell receptor beta chain. TCRdb independently ran MiXCR on the 5' RACE reads; one entry per CDR3 protein. The sample lists under 150,000 distinct CDR3 sequences; roughly an eighth were seen once. These data belong to a study of spatial heterogeneity in lung cancer. As for the study in general: Detection consistently captured more beta-chain sequences than alpha-chain sequences.

The CDR3 contains 15 residues. Germline-derived CDR1 and CDR2 are MNHEY and SVGEGT. The J segment lost 6 bases and the V segment lost 2 bases, leaving 8 bases of the junction unmatched. Regarding time point: blood at routine non-recurrence follow-up after resection. The authors sequenced whole RNA from tumor, nontumor lung or frozen PBMC without sorting. V and J are TRBV6-2 or TRBV6-3 and TRBJ1-1; 8 positions agree with TRBD1. The sequences come from PBMCs, collected at follow-up. The TCR comes from a male donor with early-stage non-small cell lung cancer. This CDR3 is CASSYRVRGQSEAFF. The CDR3 region has the DNA TGTGCCAGCAGTTACCGGGTCAGGGGGCAATCTGAAGCTTTCTTT.